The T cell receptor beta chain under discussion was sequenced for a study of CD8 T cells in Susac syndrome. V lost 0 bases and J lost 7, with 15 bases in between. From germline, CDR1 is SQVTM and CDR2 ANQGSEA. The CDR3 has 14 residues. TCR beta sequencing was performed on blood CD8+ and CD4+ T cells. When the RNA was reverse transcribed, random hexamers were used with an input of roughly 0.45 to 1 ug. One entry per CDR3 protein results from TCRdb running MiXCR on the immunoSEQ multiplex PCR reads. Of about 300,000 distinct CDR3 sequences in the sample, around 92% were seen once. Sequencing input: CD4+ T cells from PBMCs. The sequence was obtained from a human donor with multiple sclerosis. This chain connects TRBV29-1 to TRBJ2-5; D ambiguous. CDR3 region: CSVEDHPVVGTQYF. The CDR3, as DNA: TGCAGCGTTGAAGATCATCCGGTGGTAGGGACCCAGTACTTC.